The entry below gives a single T cell receptor (beta chain) sequence along with its context. Its antigen is not identified. The PCR contained 60 Vbeta and 13 Jbeta primers. Clones were read by immunoSEQ multiplex PCR, and TCRdb kept only the in-frame ones, dropping some. Of about 150,000 clones listed, 80% are singletons. The CDR3 runs 17 residues. V was pared by 1 base and J by 3 bases, with 16 bases between. Germline-derived CDR1 and CDR2 are SGHKS and YYEKEE (reference sequence). The entry originates in a study of cytomegalovirus exposure and HLA in healthy donors. Study-wide background: Early released data had approximately 86 million unique TCRs, all coming from HLA-typed donors. General observations from the study: By HLA locus, TCR association rates varied in a later analysis, with DRB1 showing the most and HLA-C the fewest. Apart from CMV serostatus, no immune exposure information was available. Cytomegalovirus-associated status was assigned to fewer than 200 TCR beta chains.

Specimen: PBMCs. The J gene is TRBJ2-2, the V gene TRBV5-5, with D possibly being TRBD2 (6 bases). This TCR was sampled from a man aged 25 to 45 in good health and CMV-seropositive. CDR3 loop: CASSLFLSGEDTGELFF. The CDR3 DNA sequence: TGTGCCAGCAGCTTGTTTCTGTCGGGAGAGGACACCGGGGAGCTGTTTTTT.